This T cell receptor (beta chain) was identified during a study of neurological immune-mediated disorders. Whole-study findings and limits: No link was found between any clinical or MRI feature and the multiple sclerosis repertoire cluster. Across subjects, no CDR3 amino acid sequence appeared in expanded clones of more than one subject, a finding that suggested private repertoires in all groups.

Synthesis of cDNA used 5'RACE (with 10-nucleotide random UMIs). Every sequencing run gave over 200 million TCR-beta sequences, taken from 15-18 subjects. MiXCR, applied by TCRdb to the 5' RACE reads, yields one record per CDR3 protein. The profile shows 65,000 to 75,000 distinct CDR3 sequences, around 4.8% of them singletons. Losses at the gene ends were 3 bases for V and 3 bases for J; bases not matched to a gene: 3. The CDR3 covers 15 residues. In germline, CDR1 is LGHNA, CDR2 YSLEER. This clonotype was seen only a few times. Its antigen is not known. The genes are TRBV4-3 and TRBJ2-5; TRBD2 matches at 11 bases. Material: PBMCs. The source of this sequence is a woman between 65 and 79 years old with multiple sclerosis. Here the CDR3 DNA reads TGCGCCAGCAGCCACGGGGGACTAGCGGAAGAGACCCAGTACTTC. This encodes CASSHGGLAEETQYF.